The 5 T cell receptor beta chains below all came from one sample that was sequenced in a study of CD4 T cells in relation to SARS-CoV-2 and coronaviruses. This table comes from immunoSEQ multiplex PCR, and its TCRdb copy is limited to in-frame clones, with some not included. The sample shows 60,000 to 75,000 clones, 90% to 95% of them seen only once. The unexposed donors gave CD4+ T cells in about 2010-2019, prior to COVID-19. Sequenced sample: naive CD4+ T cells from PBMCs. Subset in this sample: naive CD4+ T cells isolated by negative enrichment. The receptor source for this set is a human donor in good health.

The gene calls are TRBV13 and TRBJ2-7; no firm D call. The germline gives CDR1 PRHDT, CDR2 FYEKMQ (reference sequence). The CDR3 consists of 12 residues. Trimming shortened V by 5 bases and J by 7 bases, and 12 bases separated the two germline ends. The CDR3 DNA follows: TGTGCCAGCAGCATGGACGGACGGGAGCAGTACTTC. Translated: CASSMDGREQYF. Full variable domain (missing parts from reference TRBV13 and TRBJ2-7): AAGVIQSPRHLIKEKRETATLKCYPIPRHDTVYWYQQGPGQDPQFLISFYEKMQSDKGSIPDRFSAQQFSDYHSELNMSSLELGDSALYFCASSMDGREQYFGPGTRLTVT.

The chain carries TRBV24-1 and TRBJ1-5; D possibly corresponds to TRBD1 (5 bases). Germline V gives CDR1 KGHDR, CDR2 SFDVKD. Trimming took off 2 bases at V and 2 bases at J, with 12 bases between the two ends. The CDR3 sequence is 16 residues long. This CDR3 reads CATSDSRSGGNQPQHF. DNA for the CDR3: TGTGCCACCAGTGATTCCAGGTCGGGGGGCAATCAGCCCCAGCATTTT.

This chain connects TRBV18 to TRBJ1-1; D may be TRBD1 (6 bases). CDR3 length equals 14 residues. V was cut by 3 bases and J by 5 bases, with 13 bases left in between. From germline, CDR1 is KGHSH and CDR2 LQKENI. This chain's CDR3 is CASSPPTGRTEAFF. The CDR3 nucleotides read TGTGCCAGCTCACCCCCGACAGGTAGGACTGAAGCTTTCTTT.

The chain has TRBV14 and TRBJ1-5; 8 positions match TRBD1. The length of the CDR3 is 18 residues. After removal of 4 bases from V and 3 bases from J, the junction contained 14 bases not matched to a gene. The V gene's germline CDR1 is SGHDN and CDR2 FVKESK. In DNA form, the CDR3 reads TGTGCCAGCAGCCGGAGGTCCAGGGGGCTGGGGGTCAATCAGCCCCAGCATTTT. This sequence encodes CASSRRSRGLGVNQPQHF.

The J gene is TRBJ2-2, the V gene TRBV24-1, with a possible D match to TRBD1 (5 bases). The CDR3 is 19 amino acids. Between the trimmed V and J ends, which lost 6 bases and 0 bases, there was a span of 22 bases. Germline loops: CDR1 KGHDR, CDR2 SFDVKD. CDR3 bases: TGTGCCACCAGTTCGGGCAGGGCCGACACCGAGGCGAACACCGGGGAGCTGTTTTTT. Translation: CATSSGRADTEANTGELFF.